Below, 15 T cell receptor beta chains from the same sample are listed, as sequenced in a study of human T cells and chemical hapten exposure. As for time point: patch test 3, about 24 weeks after DPC sensitization. Treatment reported: therapeutic diphenylcyclopropenone sensitization with weekly scalp DPC. From the RACE reads, TCRdb called clonotypes with MiXCR, one entry per CDR3 protein. The sample has some 110,000 distinct CDR3 sequences; over 9% are singletons. The sample consisted of whole blood, taken in connection with sensitization to the hapten diphenylcyclopropenone (DPC). The receptors shown here come from a woman in her fifties or sixties with alopecia areata. Some clones in this sample may be carry-over from other donors' samples.

The V and J genes are TRBV7-9 and TRBJ2-1; perhaps TRBD2 as D (5 bases). The CDR3 covers 15 residues. Germline V lookup: CDR1 SEHNR, CDR2 FQNEAQ (reference sequence). Between the trimmed V and J ends, which lost 5 bases and 8 bases, there was a span of 19 bases. The CDR3 loop is CASSPGLLDFDEQFF. In nucleotides, the CDR3 is TGTGCCAGCAGCCCCGGACTCCTCGATTTCGATGAGCAGTTCTTC.

The chain carries TRBV2 and TRBJ2-2; TRBD2 is a possible D gene (5 bases). Germline V gives CDR1 SNHLY, CDR2 FYNNEI. The CDR3 has 14 amino acids. Between the trimmed V and J ends, which lost 6 bases and 2 bases, there was a span of 10 bases. The CDR3 sequence: CASRLVLNTGELFF. In DNA form, the CDR3 reads TGTGCCAGCAGACTAGTCCTTAACACCGGGGAGCTGTTTTTT. Full variable domain (outside the CDR3, taken from reference TRBV2 and TRBJ2-2): EPEVTQTPSHQVTQMGQEVILRCVPISNHLYFYWYRQILGQKVEFLVSFYNNEISEKSEIFDDQFSVERPDGSNFTLKIRSTKLEDSAMYFCASRLVLNTGELFFGEGSRLTVL.

This clonotype was seen only a few times. The chain combines TRBV29-1 with TRBJ2-2, with a weak D call TRBD2 (6 bases). The CDR3 totals 13 residues. V was pared by 6 bases and J by 1 base, with 9 bases between. Germline V gene lookup returns CDR1 SQVTM and CDR2 ANQGSEA. The CDR3 DNA reads as TGCAGCGTGGGGGAGGTGAACACCGGGGAGCTGTTTTTT. Amino acid sequence: CSVGEVNTGELFF.

This rearrangement joins TRBV29-1 to TRBJ1-1; perhaps TRBD1 as D (6 bases). Trimming took off 4 bases at V and 8 bases at J, with 23 bases between the two ends. This CDR3 is built from 15 residues. Germline V gene lookup returns CDR1 SQVTM and CDR2 ANQGSEA. This chain's CDR3 is CSVAGALTRGGEAFF. CDR3 DNA sequence: TGCAGCGTTGCGGGGGCCCTGACCAGGGGTGGCGAAGCTTTCTTT.

The table lists this clonotype with a few counts. The rearrangement links TRBV7-2 to TRBJ1-4; tentative D call: TRBD1 (5 bases). CDR1 SGHTA and CDR2 FQGNSA come from the germline V gene. Trimming stripped 3 bases from V and 8 bases from J, with 13 bases between. The CDR3 runs 14 residues. The CDR3 loop reads CASSFQGRGEKLFF. The CDR3 nucleotides are TGTGCCAGCAGCTTCCAGGGAAGAGGCGAAAAACTGTTTTTT.

This chain connects TRBV27 to TRBJ1-1; D is undetermined. The CDR3 is 15 amino acids. Trimming took 3 bases from V and 0 from J, leaving 11 bases between them. The germline gives CDR1 MNHEY, CDR2 SMNVEV (reference sequence). The CDR3 loop is CASSFGPTMNTEAFF. The DNA of the CDR3 is TGTGCCAGCAGTTTCGGACCGACTATGAACACTGAAGCTTTCTTT.

This clonotype was counted many times. The gene calls are TRBV29-1 and TRBJ1-1; 8 nucleotides line up with TRBD1. This CDR3 has 13 amino acids. The J segment lost 0 bases and the V segment lost 5 bases, leaving 2 bases of the junction unmatched. Germline V gene data show CDR1 as SQVTM and CDR2 as ANQGSEA. The CDR3 region is CSVWTGMNTEAFF. The CDR3 nucleotides are TGCAGCGTTTGGACAGGGATGAACACTGAAGCTTTCTTT.

This rearrangement joins TRBV3-1 to TRBJ2-3; no definite D call. The CDR3 runs to 12 residues. The V gene lost 2 bases and the J gene lost 5 bases, with 5 bases spanning the gap. Germline V gene data show CDR1 as LGHDT and CDR2 as YNNKEL (reference sequence). The CDR3 loop reads CASSQLVDTQYF. The CDR3 nucleotides read TGTGCCAGCAGCCAATTGGTAGATACGCAGTATTTT.

The chain carries TRBV6-1 and TRBJ2-3; TRBD2 matches at 11 bases. The V gene's germline CDR1 is MNHNS and CDR2 SASEGT. The CDR3 covers 17 residues. J was trimmed by 3 bases and V by 4 bases; bases with no gene match: 9. Written as DNA, the CDR3 is TGTGCCAGCAGTGCCTACACTCTAGCGGGAGGAACAGATACGCAGTATTTT. It translates to CASSAYTLAGGTDTQYF.

The V call is TRBV27, the J call TRBJ2-7; 7 bases line up with TRBD1. CDR3 length: 19 residues. Germline trimming cut 7 bases from V and 5 bases from J; bases unmatched to any gene: 26. Per germline, CDR1 MNHEY and CDR2 SMNVEV (reference sequence). The CDR3 coding sequence is TGTGCCAGCACTCCAACAGGGGCCTGGGGCCCGCCAACCCCCCACGAGCAGTACTTC. This encodes CASTPTGAWGPPTPHEQYF.

This clonotype was detected a few times. This chain links TRBV29-1 with TRBJ2-3; 9 bases fit TRBD1. The trim removed 4 bases at V and 2 bases at J, leaving 4 bases unmatched. Germline lookup yields CDR1 SQVTM and CDR2 ANQGSEA. The CDR3 consists of 14 residues. CDR3 bases: TGCAGCGTTGTGGGGGACAGGGACACAGATACGCAGTATTTT. Its translation: CSVVGDRDTDTQYF.

The chain uses TRBV2 and TRBJ1-1; D is possibly TRBD1 (6 bases). Germline CDR1 SNHLY, CDR2 FYNNEI. V lost 7 bases to trimming and J lost 1 base, with 10 bases between them. CDR3 length: 13 residues. The DNA of the CDR3 is TGTGCCAGCATCTTACAGGGGAACACTGAAGCTTTCTTT. Protein: CASILQGNTEAFF.

V gene TRBV7-6 combines with J gene TRBJ1-4; a possible D gene is TRBD1 (6 bases). The V and J ends lost 3 bases and 8 bases respectively, with 13 bases between them. There are 14 residues in the CDR3. The germline V gene encodes CDR1 SGHVS and CDR2 FNYEAQ. The CDR3 bases are TGTGCCAGCAGCTTGGGGGGCTGGGGCGAAAAACTGTTTTTT. The encoded protein is CASSLGGWGEKLFF.

This clonotype was found a few times. The CDR3 is CSARPQGAVGNTIYF. CDR3 bases: TGCAGTGCTAGGCCTCAGGGGGCAGTTGGAAACACCATATATTTT. The chain uses TRBV20-1 and TRBJ1-3; 8 bases are shared with TRBD1. The trim removed 3 bases at V and 3 bases at J, leaving 7 bases unmatched. This CDR3 is 15 amino acids long. The V gene's germline CDR1 is DFQATT and CDR2 SNEGSKA (reference sequence).

There are many counts of this clonotype. The V call is TRBV3-1, the J call TRBJ1-5; D is uncertain. CDR3 size: 14 residues. Germline values: CDR1 LGHDT, CDR2 YNNKEL (reference sequence). V lost 0 bases and J 4 bases, leaving 7 bases between the germline ends. CDR3 coding DNA: TGTGCCAGCAGCCAAGAAGGCGGGAATCAGCCCCAGCATTTT. This translates into CASSQEGGNQPQHF.